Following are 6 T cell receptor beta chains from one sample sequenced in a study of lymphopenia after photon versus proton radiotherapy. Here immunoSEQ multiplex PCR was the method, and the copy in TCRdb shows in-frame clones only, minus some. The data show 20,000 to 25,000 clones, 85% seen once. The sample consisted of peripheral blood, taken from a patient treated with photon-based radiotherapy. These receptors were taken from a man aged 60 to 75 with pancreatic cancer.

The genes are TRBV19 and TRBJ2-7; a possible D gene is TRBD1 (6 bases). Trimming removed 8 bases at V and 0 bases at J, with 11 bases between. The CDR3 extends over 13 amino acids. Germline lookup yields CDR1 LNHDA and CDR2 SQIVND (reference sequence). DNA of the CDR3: TGTGCCAGTGGGACACAGGGCTCCTACGAGCAGTACTTC. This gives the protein CASGTQGSYEQYF.

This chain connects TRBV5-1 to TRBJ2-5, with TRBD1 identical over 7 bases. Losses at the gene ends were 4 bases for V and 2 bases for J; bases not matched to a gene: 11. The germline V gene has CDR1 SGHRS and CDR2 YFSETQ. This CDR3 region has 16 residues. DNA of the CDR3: TGCGCCAGCAGCCCACAAGGGACAGCGATTCAAGAGACCCAGTACTTC. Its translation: CASSPQGTAIQETQYF.

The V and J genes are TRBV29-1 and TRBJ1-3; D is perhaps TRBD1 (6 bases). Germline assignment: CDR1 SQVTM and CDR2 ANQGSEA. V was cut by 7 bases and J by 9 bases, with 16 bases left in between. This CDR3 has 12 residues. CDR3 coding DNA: TGCAGCGGTCTTACAGGGCGTAGCACCATATATTTT. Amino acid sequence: CSGLTGRSTIYF.

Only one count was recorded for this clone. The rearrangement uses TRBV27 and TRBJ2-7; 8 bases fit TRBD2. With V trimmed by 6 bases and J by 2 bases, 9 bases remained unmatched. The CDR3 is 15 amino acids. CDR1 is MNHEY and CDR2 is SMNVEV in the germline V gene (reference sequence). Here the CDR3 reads CASRPTGTRTYEQYF. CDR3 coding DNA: TGTGCCAGCAGACCCACCGGGACTAGGACCTACGAGCAGTACTTC.

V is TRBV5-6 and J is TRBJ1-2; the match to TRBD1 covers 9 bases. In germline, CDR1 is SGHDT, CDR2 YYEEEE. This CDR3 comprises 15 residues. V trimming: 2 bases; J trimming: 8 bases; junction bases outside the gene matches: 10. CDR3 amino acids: CASSFGQGRFGGYTF. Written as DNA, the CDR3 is TGTGCCAGCAGCTTCGGACAGGGGAGGTTTGGCGGCTACACCTTC.

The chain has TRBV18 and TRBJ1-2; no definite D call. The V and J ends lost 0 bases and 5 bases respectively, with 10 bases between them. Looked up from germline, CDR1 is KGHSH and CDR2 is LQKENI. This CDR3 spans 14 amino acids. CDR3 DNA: TGTGCCAGCTCACCACCCGAGGGCGGGTATGGCTACACCTTC. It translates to CASSPPEGGYGYTF.